The text below deals with one T cell receptor beta chain. Its target antigen remains unknown. No much larger clonotype is one base removed from it; base qualities were not supplied. Participants in the prospective study were aged 18 to 89 years, lived in about two dozen United States geographic areas, and enrolled through a virtual design. In the prospective study, participants were assigned to cohorts based on the clinical history participants reported in a screening survey and a study questionnaire. ImmuneRACE Cohort 3 recovered participants were defined by two consecutive negative NP/OP PCR tests, healthcare professional clearance, or symptom resolution. In the prospective study, whole blood, serum and a nasopharyngeal or oropharyngeal swab were collected from each participant by mobile phlebotomists. Prospective study participants could optionally give additional blood draws and questionnaires over a roughly 2-month period. Prospective study blood samples were shipped either frozen or at room temperature before DNA extraction.

The sample originates from a study of blood T cell repertoires in COVID-19 (TCRdb year 2020). With respect to the entire study: Samples covering the acute and convalescent phases of COVID-19 were provided by collaborators in the United States, Italy and Spain. A freely available public database, intended as a resource for researchers studying the immune response to SARS-CoV-2, is where the repertoires were released. Nearly every sample came with metadata listing a de-identified subject ID, COVID-19 status, age in years and sex. Samples came from the ongoing ImmuneRACE study (first 160 participants) plus 1,254 subjects from 6 global collaborators. Where HLA class I and class II types were available, the types were taken from metadata supplied by the sample provider, not from assay-based typing. Subjects who had been exposed to COVID-19, were actively infected with it, or had recovered from it provided the deeply sampled blood TCRbeta repertoires that made up the dataset. The material from the prospective study consisted of cDNA or gDNA derived from T cells, B-cell-depleted T cells, or PBMCs. What the research found in general, with its limitations: The quantity of clinical and demographic metadata differed by source and by participant and was supplied without curation.

The immunoSEQ Assay, a bias-controlled multiplex PCR, was used to amplify TCRbeta CDR3 regions from genomic DNA. Per the original workflow: Nucleated cell counts per sample were estimated from amplification of reference gene primers within the assay. Sequence reads were collapsed and filtered to measure the absolute abundance of every unique TCRbeta CDR3 rearrangement. Productive Simpson clonality was computed per sample as the square root of Simpson's diversity index over productive rearrangements. TCRdb provides this immuneACCESS table in a form limited to in-frame rearrangements. Some clones are lacking; in checked studies, under half of them reflect an unresolved V gene, and why the rest are absent is not known. For V, J and clone size, that table is used; D and trimming come from the DNA. This sample holds 150,000 to 200,000 clones; approximately 85% were observed only once. Together, the top ten hold over 7.5% of the sample.

The CDR3 starts with the cysteine, ends with the phenylalanine, and has 14 residues. Only the CDR3 region is kept as DNA, spanning 42 bases read in frame from base 1. Relative to germline, V is missing 2 bases and J is missing 4 bases, with 4 bases of the junction outside any gene match. CDR1 and CDR2, per the germline V gene, are SGHDN and FVKESK. The V gene is TRBV14 and the J gene is TRBJ1-1, with 7 bases aligning to TRBD1. The sequenced material came from PBMCs or T cells enriched from blood (not recorded which). This receptor was obtained from a woman aged 30 to 39 who had recovered from COVID-19. In nucleotide form, the sequence is TGTGCCAGCAGCCAAATCAACAGGGGCACTGAAGCTTTCTTT. This codes for CASSQINRGTEAFF.